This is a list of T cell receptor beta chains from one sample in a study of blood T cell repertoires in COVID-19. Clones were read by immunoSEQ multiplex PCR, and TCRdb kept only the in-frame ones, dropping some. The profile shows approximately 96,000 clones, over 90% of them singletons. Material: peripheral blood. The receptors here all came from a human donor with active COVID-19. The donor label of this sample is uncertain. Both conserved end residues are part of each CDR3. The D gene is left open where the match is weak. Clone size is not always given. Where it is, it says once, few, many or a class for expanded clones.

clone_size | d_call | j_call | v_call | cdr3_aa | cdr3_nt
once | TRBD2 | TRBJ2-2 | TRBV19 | CASTPTSGRTGELFF | TGTGCCAGTACCCCGACTAGCGGGAGAACCGGGGAGCTGTTTTTT
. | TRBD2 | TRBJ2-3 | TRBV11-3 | CASSKGTSVGDTQYF | TGTGCCAGCAGCAAGGGGACTAGCGTTGGAGATACGCAGTATTTT
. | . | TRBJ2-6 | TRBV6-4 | CASSPDSAAGANVLTF | TGTGCCAGCAGCCCCGACAGTGCGGCTGGGGCCAACGTCCTGACTTTC
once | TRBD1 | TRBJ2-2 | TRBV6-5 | CASRGTGGTGELFF | TGTGCCAGCAGGGGGACAGGGGGTACGGGGGAGCTGTTTTTT
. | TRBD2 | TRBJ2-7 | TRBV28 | CASSPQAGGLYEQYF | TGTGCCAGCAGTCCCCAAGCGGGAGGGCTCTACGAGCAGTACTTC
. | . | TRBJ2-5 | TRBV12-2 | CASRLTKYQETQYF | TGTGCAAGTCGCCTTACAAAGTACCAAGAGACCCAGTACTTC
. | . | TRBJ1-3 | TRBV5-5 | CASSFRVSGNTIYF | TGTGCCAGCAGCTTTCGGGTTTCTGGAAACACCATATATTTT
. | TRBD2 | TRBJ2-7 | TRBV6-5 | CASSYAGREANEQYF | TGTGCCAGCAGTTATGCGGGACGGGAGGCGAACGAGCAGTACTTC
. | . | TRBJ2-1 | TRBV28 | CASSLRGEQFF | TGTGCCAGCAGTTTAAGAGGTGAGCAGTTCTTC
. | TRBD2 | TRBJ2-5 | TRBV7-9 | CASSPPAGTQETQYF | TGTGCCAGCAGCCCTCCAGCGGGAACCCAAGAGACCCAGTACTTC
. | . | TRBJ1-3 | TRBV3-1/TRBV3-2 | CASSQDGALSGNTIYF | TGTGCCAGCAGCCAAGATGGAGCGCTCTCTGGAAACACCATATATTTT
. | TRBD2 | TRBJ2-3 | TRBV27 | CASMGLAGVGDTQYF | TGTGCCAGCATGGGACTAGCGGGAGTGGGAGATACGCAGTATTTT
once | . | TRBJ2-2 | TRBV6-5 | CASTLSQGTGELFF | TGTGCCAGCACCCTGAGCCAGGGAACCGGGGAGCTGTTTTTT
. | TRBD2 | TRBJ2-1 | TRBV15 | CATSRGAGYNEQFF | TGTGCCACCAGCAGAGGAGCGGGGTACAATGAGCAGTTCTTC
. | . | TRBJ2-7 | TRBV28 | CASSLSGYEQYF | TGTGCCAGCAGCCTAAGCGGATACGAGCAGTACTTC
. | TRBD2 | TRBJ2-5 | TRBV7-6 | CASSFFSPGGAEETQYF | TGTGCCAGCAGCTTCTTTTCCCCCGGGGGGGCGGAGGAGACCCAGTACTTC
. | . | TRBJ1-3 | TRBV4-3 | CASSQEVLRRRNTIYF | TGCGCCAGCAGCCAGGAGGTACTACGCCGCAGAAACACCATATATTTT
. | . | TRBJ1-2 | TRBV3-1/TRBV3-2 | CASSQRGYGYTF | TGTGCCAGCAGCCAAAGAGGGTATGGCTACACCTTC